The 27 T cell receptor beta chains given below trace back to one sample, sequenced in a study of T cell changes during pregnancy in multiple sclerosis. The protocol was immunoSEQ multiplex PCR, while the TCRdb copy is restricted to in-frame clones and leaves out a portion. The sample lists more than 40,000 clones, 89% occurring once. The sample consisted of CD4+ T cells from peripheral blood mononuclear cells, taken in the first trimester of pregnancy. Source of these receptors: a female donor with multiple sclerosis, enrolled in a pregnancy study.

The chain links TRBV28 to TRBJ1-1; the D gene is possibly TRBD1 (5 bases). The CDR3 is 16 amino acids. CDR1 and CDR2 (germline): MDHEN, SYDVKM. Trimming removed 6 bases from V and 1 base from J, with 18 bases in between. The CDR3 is CASSYTQGIGNTEAFF. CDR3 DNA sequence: TGTGCCAGCAGCTACACCCAGGGAATTGGGAACACTGAAGCTTTCTTT.

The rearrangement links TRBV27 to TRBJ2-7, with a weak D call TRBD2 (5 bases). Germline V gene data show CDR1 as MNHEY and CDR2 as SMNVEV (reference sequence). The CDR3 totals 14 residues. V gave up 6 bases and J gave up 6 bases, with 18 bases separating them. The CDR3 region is CASRTRPSGGEQYF. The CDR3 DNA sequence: TGTGCCAGCAGAACGCGTCCTTCAGGAGGCGAGCAGTACTTC.

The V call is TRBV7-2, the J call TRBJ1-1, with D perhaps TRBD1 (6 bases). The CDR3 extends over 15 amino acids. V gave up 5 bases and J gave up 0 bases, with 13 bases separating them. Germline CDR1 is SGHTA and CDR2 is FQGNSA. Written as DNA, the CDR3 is TGTGCCAGCAGCCCAAGTGGACAGTTGAACACTGAAGCTTTCTTT. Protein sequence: CASSPSGQLNTEAFF.

In nucleotides, the CDR3 is TGCGCCAGCAGCTTGGGAGTAAGTAATGAAAAACTGTTTTTT. Translated, it gives CASSLGVSNEKLFF. V is TRBV5-1 and J is TRBJ1-4, with D uncertain. V was shortened by 0 bases and J by 4 bases, with 7 bases between the two germline ends. This CDR3 has 14 amino acids. Germline V gene data show CDR1 as SGHRS and CDR2 as YFSETQ.

CDR3 amino acids: CASSAGTLLWDEQFF. The CDR3 DNA is TGCGCCAGCAGTGCCGGGACTTTACTTTGGGATGAGCAGTTCTTC. The chain uses TRBV10-2 and TRBJ2-1; a possible D gene is TRBD2 (6 bases). This CDR3 region has 15 residues. CDR1 WSHSY and CDR2 SAAADI come from the germline V gene. The ends were cut back, 4 bases at V and 8 bases at J, with 18 bases in the middle.

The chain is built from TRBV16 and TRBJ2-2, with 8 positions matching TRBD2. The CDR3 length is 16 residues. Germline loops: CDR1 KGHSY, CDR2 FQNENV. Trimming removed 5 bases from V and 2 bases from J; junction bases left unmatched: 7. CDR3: CASSRRAGGNTGELFF. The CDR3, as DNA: TGTGCCAGCAGCAGAAGGGCGGGAGGAAACACCGGGGAGCTGTTTTTT.

CDR3 sequence reads: CANRRDSNNNEQFF. For the CDR3, the DNA is TGTGCCAACCGGAGGGACTCCAACAACAATGAGCAGTTCTTC. The chain combines TRBV10-3 with TRBJ2-1; the D gene is possibly TRBD2 (6 bases). Per the germline V gene, CDR1 is ENHRY and CDR2 is SYGVKD. Deletions cut 10 bases from V and 5 bases from J, with 18 bases between. This CDR3 is 14 amino acids long.

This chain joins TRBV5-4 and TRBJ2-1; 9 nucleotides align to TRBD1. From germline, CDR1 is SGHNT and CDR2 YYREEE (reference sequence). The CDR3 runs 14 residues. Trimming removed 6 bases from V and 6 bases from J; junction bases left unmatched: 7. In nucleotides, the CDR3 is TGTGCCAGCACGGGACAGGGAATTGCCAATGAGCAGTTCTTC. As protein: CASTGQGIANEQFF. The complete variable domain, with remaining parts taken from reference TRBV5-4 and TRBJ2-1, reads ETGVTQSPTHLIKTRGQQVTLRCSSQSGHNTVSWYQQALGQGPQFIFQYYREEENGRGNFPPRFSGLQFPNYSSELNVNALELDDSALYLCASTGQGIANEQFFGPGTRLTVL.

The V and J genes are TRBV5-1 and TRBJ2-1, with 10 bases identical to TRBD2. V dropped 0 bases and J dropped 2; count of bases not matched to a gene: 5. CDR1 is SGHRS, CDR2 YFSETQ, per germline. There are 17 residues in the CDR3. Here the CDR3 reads CASSLASGSGTYNEQFF. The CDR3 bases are TGCGCCAGCAGCTTGGCTAGCGGGAGTGGCACCTACAATGAGCAGTTCTTC.

CDR3 nucleotides: TGTGCCAGCAGCCCTCGGGGGTGGACTAGCGGGGGGCAAGAGACCCAGTACTTC. It yields the protein CASSPRGWTSGGQETQYF. The chain links TRBV7-2 to TRBJ2-5; 14 bases are shared with TRBD2. Germline lookup yields CDR1 SGHTA and CDR2 FQGNSA. The CDR3 extends over 18 amino acids. The V segment lost 5 bases and the J segment 2 bases; nucleotides outside the gene matches: 10.

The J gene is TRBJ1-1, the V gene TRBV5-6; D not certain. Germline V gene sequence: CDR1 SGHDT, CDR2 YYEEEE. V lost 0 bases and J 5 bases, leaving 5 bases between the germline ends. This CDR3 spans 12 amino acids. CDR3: CASSLGRTEAFF. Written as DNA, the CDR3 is TGTGCCAGCAGCTTGGGGAGAACTGAAGCTTTCTTT. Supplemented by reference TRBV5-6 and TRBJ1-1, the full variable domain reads DAGVTQSPTHLIKTRGQQVTLRCSPKSGHDTVSWYQQALGQGPQFIFQYYEEEERQRGNFPDRFSGHQFPNYSSELNVNALLLGDSALYLCASSLGRTEAFFGQGTRLTVV.

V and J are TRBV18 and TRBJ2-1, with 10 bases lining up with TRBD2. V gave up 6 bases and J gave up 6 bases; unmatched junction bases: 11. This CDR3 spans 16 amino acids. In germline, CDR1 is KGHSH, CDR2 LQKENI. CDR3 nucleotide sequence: TGTGCCAGCTCCCGGCTAGCGGGAGTAGAGACCAATGAGCAGTTCTTC. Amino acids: CASSRLAGVETNEQFF.

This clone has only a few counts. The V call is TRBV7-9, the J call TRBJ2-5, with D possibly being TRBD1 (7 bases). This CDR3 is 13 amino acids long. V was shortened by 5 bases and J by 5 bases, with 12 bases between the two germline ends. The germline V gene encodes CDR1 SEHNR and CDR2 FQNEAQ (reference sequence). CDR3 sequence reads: CASSRGTVETQYF. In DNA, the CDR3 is TGTGCCAGCAGCCGCGGGACAGTCGAGACCCAGTACTTC.

CDR3 sequence (DNA): TGTGCCAGTACTGTGGACAGGGCAAGCACTGAAGCTTTCTTT. Its protein product is CASTVDRASTEAFF. This chain joins TRBV19 and TRBJ1-1, with 8 bases identical to TRBD1. This CDR3 contains 14 residues. Germline lookup yields CDR1 LNHDA and CDR2 SQIVND (reference sequence). V was pared by 7 bases and J by 4 bases, with 8 bases of the junction left unmatched.

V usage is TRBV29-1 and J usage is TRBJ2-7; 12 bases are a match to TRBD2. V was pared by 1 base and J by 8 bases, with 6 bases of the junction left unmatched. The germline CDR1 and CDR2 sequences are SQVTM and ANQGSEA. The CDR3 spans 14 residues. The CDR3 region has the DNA TGCAGCGTTGAAGCTCGACTAGCGGGAGATCAGCAGTACTTC. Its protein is CSVEARLAGDQQYF.

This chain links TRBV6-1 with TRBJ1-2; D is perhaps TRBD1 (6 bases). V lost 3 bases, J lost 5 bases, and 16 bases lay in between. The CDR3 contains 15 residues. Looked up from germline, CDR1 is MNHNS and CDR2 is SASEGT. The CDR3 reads CASSEGIGGAYGYTF. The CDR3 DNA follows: TGTGCCAGCAGTGAGGGGATAGGGGGGGCATATGGCTACACCTTC.

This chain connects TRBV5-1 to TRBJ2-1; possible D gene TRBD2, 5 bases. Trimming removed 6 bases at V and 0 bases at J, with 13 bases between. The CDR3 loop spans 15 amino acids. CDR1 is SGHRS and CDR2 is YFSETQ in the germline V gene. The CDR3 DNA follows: TGCGCCAGCAATCAGTGGGAGAGCTCCTACAATGAGCAGTTCTTC. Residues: CASNQWESSYNEQFF.

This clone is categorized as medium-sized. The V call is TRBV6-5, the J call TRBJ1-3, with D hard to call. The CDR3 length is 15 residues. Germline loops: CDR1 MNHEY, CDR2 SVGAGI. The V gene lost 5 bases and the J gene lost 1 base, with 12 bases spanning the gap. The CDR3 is CASSNAGISGNTIYF. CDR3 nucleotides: TGTGCCAGCAGTAACGCGGGGATTTCTGGAAACACCATATATTTT.

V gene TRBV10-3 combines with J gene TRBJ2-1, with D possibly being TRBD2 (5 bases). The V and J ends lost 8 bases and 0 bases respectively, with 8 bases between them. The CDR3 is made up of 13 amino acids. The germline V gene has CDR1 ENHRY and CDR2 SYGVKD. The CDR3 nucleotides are TGTGCCATCGGAGGCCTCTCCTACAATGAGCAGTTCTTC. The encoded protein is CAIGGLSYNEQFF.

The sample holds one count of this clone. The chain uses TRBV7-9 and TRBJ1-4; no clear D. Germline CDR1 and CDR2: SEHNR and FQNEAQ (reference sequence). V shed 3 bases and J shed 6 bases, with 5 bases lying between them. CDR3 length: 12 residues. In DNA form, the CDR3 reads TGTGCCAGCAGCTTTCAGGATGAAAAACTGTTTTTT. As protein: CASSFQDEKLFF.

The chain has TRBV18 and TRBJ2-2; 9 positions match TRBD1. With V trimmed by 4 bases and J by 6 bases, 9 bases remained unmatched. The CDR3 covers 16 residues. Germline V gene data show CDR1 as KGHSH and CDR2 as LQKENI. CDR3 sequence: CASSHGTGIRPGELFF. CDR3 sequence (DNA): TGTGCCAGCTCACACGGGACAGGGATCCGACCCGGGGAGCTGTTTTTT.

The CDR3, as DNA: TGCAGCGTTGGGCCGCGGTTTCGGGAGGGGACCCAGTACTTC. Protein: CSVGPRFREGTQYF. J is TRBJ2-5 and V is TRBV29-1; 8 bases are shared with TRBD2. CDR3 length: 14 residues. Germline V gene lookup returns CDR1 SQVTM and CDR2 ANQGSEA. With V trimmed by 4 bases and J by 7 bases, 11 bases remained unmatched.

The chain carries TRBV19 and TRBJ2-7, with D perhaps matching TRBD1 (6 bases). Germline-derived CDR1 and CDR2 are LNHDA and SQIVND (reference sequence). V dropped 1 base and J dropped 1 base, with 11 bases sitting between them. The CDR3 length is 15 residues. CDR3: CASSIAQGLSYEQYF. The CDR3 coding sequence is TGTGCCAGTAGTATAGCCCAGGGGTTGTCCTACGAGCAGTACTTC.

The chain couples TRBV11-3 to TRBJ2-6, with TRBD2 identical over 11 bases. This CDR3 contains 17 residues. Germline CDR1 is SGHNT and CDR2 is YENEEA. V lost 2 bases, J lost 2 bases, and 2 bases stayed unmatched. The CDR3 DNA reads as TGTGCCAGCAGCTTAATAGCGGGAGGGCCTGGGGCCAACGTCCTGACTTTC. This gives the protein CASSLIAGGPGANVLTF. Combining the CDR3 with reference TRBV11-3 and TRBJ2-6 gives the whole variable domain EAGVVQSPRYKIIEKKQPVAFWCNPISGHNTLYWYLQNLGQGPELLIRYENEEAVDDSQLPKDRFSAERLKGVDSTLKIQPAELGDSAVYLCASSLIAGGPGANVLTFGAGSRLTVL.

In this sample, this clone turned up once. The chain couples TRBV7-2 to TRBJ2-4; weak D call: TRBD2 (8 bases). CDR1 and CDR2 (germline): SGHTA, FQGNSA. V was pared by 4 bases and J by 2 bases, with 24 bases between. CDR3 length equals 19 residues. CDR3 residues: CASSSGGFREGRTKNIQYF. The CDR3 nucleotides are TGTGCCAGCAGCTCAGGGGGTTTCCGGGAGGGCCGAACCAAAAACATTCAGTACTTC.

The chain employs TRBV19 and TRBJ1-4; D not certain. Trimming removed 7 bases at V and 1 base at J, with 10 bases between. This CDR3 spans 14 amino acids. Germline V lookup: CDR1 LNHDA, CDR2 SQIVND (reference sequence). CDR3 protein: CASKNSGTNEKLFF. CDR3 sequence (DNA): TGTGCCAGTAAGAACAGTGGAACTAATGAAAAACTGTTTTTT.

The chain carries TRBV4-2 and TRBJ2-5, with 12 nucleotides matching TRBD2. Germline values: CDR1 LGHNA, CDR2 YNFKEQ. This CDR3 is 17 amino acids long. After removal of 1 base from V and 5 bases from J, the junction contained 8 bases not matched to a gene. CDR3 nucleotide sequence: TGTGCCAGCAGCCAAGGGAGACTAGCGGGAGAGGTGGAGACCCAGTACTTC. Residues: CASSQGRLAGEVETQYF.